The 15 T cell receptor beta chains presented below share a single source sample, sequenced in a study of immune cell composition in non-small cell lung cancer. Profiling relied on immunoSEQ multiplex PCR, and the TCRdb table lists in-frame clones only, not all of them. The repertoire holds 2,400 or so clones, with around 75% as singletons. The sequenced material came from lung tumor tissue. These receptors all come from a human donor with non-small cell lung cancer.

This clone was detected only once. The chain employs TRBV5-1 and TRBJ2-7; D uncertain. V lost 3 bases and J lost 0, with 4 bases in between. Germline V gives CDR1 SGHRS, CDR2 YFSETQ. The CDR3 runs 12 residues. For the CDR3, the DNA is TGCGCCAGCAGCTCCCTCTCCTACGAGCAGTACTTC. Residues: CASSSLSYEQYF.

V is TRBV18 and J is TRBJ2-1, with TRBD1 matching 9 bases. After removal of 3 bases from V and 5 bases from J, the junction contained 8 bases not matched to a gene. The CDR3 sequence is 16 residues long. Germline CDR1 KGHSH, CDR2 LQKENI. CDR3 sequence reads: CASSPYQQGADNEQFF. Written as DNA, the CDR3 is TGTGCCAGCTCACCCTACCAACAGGGGGCGGACAATGAGCAGTTCTTC. Based on the CDR3 plus reference TRBV18 and TRBJ2-1, the full variable domain is NAGVMQNPRHLVRRRGQEARLRCSPMKGHSHVYWYRQLPEEGLKFMVYLQKENIIDESGMPKERFSAEFPKEGPSILRIQQVVRGDSAAYFCASSPYQQGADNEQFFGPGTRLTVL.

In this sample, this clone turned up once. This sequence joins TRBV4-3 and TRBJ1-2; the match to TRBD1 covers 7 bases. J gave up 4 bases and V 0 bases, and 11 bases lay outside the gene matches. CDR1 is LGHNA, CDR2 YSLEER, per germline. This CDR3 contains 17 residues. The CDR3 reads CASSQEKSHRGGYGYTF. The CDR3, as DNA: TGCGCCAGCAGCCAAGAAAAGTCTCACAGGGGTGGCTATGGCTACACCTTC.

The chain joins TRBV7-2 to TRBJ2-7; 12 nucleotides agree with TRBD2. The V and J ends lost 4 bases and 0 bases, in that order; junction bases with no gene match: 13. This CDR3 comprises 19 residues. CDR1 is SGHTA and CDR2 is FQGNSA in the germline V gene. The CDR3 is CASSSRVKRTSGNSYEQYF. The CDR3, as DNA: TGTGCCAGCAGCTCAAGGGTTAAACGGACTAGCGGGAACTCCTACGAGCAGTACTTC.

V usage is TRBV9 and J usage is TRBJ2-3; 7 nucleotides line up with TRBD1. The V gene's germline CDR1 is SGDLS and CDR2 YYNGEE. The CDR3 is 14 residues long. The J segment lost 4 bases and the V segment lost 4 bases, leaving 6 bases of the junction unmatched. CDR3 in amino acids: CASSTQGWPDTQYF. The CDR3 bases are TGTGCCAGCAGCACACAGGGGTGGCCAGATACGCAGTATTTT. Full variable domain (remainder filled in from reference TRBV9 and TRBJ2-3): DSGVTQTPKHLITATGQRVTLRCSPRSGDLSVYWYQQSLDQGLQFLIQYYNGEERAKGNILERFSAQQFPDLHSELNLSSLELGDSALYFCASSTQGWPDTQYFGPGTRLTVL.

V gene TRBV7-9 combines with J gene TRBJ1-2; D ambiguous. Between the trimmed V and J ends, which lost 4 bases and 5 bases, there was a span of 8 bases. Per germline, CDR1 SEHNR and CDR2 FQNEAQ (reference sequence). The length of the CDR3 is 12 residues. The CDR3 DNA is TGTGCCAGCAGCTATTCCGGGTATGGCTACACCTTC. It is translated as CASSYSGYGYTF.

The rearrangement uses TRBV28 and TRBJ1-3; tentatively, D is TRBD1 (5 bases). Germline V gene sequence: CDR1 MDHEN, CDR2 SYDVKM. V dropped 7 bases and J dropped 0 bases, with 13 bases sitting between them. The CDR3 contains 15 residues. As DNA, the CDR3 is TGTGCCAGCACCCCCGGGGGTAACTCTGGAAACACCATATATTTT. It codes for CASTPGGNSGNTIYF.

This chain uses TRBV28 with TRBJ1-4; D is possibly TRBD1 (6 bases). The germline V and J ends were trimmed by 8 bases and 8 bases, with 15 bases remaining between them. CDR3 length equals 13 residues. In germline, CDR1 is MDHEN, CDR2 SYDVKM. The CDR3 nucleotides read TGTGCCAGCCGAACAGGGTTTCAGGAAAAACTGTTTTTT. This sequence encodes CASRTGFQEKLFF.

This chain joins TRBV19 and TRBJ2-7; 10 nucleotides line up with TRBD2. Germline lookup yields CDR1 LNHDA and CDR2 SQIVND (reference sequence). The CDR3 is made up of 16 amino acids. Trimming removed 3 bases from V and 7 bases from J; junction bases left unmatched: 12. CDR3 region: CASSIPGTSATVEQYF. CDR3 nucleotide sequence: TGTGCCAGTAGTATTCCAGGGACTAGCGCCACTGTGGAGCAGTACTTC.

This clone was detected only a few times. The chain joins TRBV19 to TRBJ2-6; the match to TRBD1 covers 7 bases. Per the germline V gene, CDR1 is LNHDA and CDR2 is SQIVND (reference sequence). The CDR3 sequence is 16 residues long. Trimming removed 8 bases from V and 0 bases from J; junction bases left unmatched: 7. CDR3 loop: CASAGGKTSGANVLTF. The CDR3 DNA follows: TGTGCCAGTGCAGGGGGAAAAACCTCTGGGGCCAACGTCCTGACTTTC.

The chain recombines TRBV11-3 with TRBJ2-3; 10 bases are a match to TRBD2. There are 16 residues in the CDR3. The ends lost 1 base at V and 2 bases at J; junction bases unmatched: 3. Per germline, CDR1 SGHNT and CDR2 YENEEA. CDR3 in amino acids: CASSLGGTSDTDTQYF. In DNA, the CDR3 is TGTGCCAGCAGCTTAGGCGGGACTAGCGACACAGATACGCAGTATTTT.

The chain carries TRBV7-2 and TRBJ1-1; 7 bases are a match to TRBD1. CDR1 SGHTA and CDR2 FQGNSA come from the germline V gene. With 5 bases clipped from V and 4 bases from J, the junction kept 7 bases outside the gene matches. The CDR3 is 14 residues long. CDR3 loop: CASSARSGGTEAFF. As DNA, the CDR3 is TGTGCCAGCAGCGCCCGATCAGGGGGCACTGAAGCTTTCTTT.

This clone showed up just a few times. V is TRBV6-1 and J is TRBJ1-5, with D perhaps TRBD1 (5 bases). The length of the CDR3 is 13 residues. Germline loops: CDR1 MNHNS, CDR2 SASEGT. V lost 8 bases and J 7 bases, leaving 15 bases between the germline ends. CDR3 in amino acids: CASLRDQGQPQHF. CDR3 DNA sequence: TGTGCCAGCCTCAGGGATCAGGGCCAGCCCCAGCATTTT.

The chain links TRBV4-2 to TRBJ2-1; D perhaps matches TRBD2 (5 bases). V dropped 5 bases and J dropped 4 bases, with 12 bases sitting between them. The CDR3 length is 14 residues. Germline V gives CDR1 LGHNA, CDR2 YNFKEQ. CDR3 in DNA: TGTGCCAGCAGCGCAAGCGGTCTTTACAATGAGCAGTTCTTC. Translation gives CASSASGLYNEQFF.

In its sample, this clone was seen a few times. The chain employs TRBV2 and TRBJ1-2, with 8 bases matching TRBD1. In germline, CDR1 is SNHLY, CDR2 FYNNEI. The CDR3 is 13 amino acids. With V trimmed by 5 bases and J by 4 bases, 3 bases remained unmatched. CDR3 coding DNA: TGTGCCAGCAGTATCACAGGGGGCTATGGCTACACCTTC. This sequence encodes CASSITGGYGYTF. Combining the CDR3 with reference TRBV2 and TRBJ1-2 gives the whole variable domain EPEVTQTPSHQVTQMGQEVILRCVPISNHLYFYWYRQILGQKVEFLVSFYNNEISEKSEIFDDQFSVERPDGSNFTLKIRSTKLEDSAMYFCASSITGGYGYTFGSGTRLTVV.